This TCR beta chain was recorded in a study of T cells after somatic rescue of genetic block. The CDR3 length is 17 residues. J was trimmed by 3 bases and V by 0 bases; bases with no gene match: 10. The germline V gene encodes CDR1 SGHDT and CDR2 YYEEEE. Only in-frame clones appear in the TCRdb table, and some are missing; sequencing was by immunoSEQ multiplex PCR. The table includes around 100,000 clones, about nine tenths detected once. Specimen: peripheral blood mononuclear cells (PBMCs). The TCR sequence derives from a woman aged 18-29 years. The chain employs TRBV5-6 and TRBJ1-1; 8 nucleotides match TRBD1. CDR3 protein: CASSLDSAGGEDTEAFF. The CDR3, as DNA: TGTGCCAGCAGCTTGGATTCGGCAGGGGGCGAGGACACTGAAGCTTTCTTT.